The clone carrying this T cell receptor (beta chain) turned up a few times. V dropped 3 bases and J dropped 6 bases, with 6 bases sitting between them. CDR1 is KGHSH and CDR2 is LQKENI in the germline V gene. The CDR3 is made up of 11 amino acids. Original methodology: It was from reference gene primer amplification that nucleated cell counts were estimated. Using immunoSEQ multiplex PCR, the repertoire was profiled, and TCRdb retains in-frame clones only, with some absent. D and trimming were read from the DNA, whereas the V and J calls and clone size are those reported in that table. The top ten hold approximately 5.4% of the sample, which has tens of thousands of clones, around 87% seen once. These data belong to a study of blood T cell repertoires in COVID-19. Overall study context: Sources were T cells, B-cell-depleted T cells, or PBMCs; the material itself was cDNA or gDNA.

The receptor was derived from a man aged 50-60 years with active COVID-19. V gene TRBV18 combines with J gene TRBJ2-7; D not resolved. Sequencing was performed on peripheral blood. The CDR3 here is CASSPRFEQYF. The CDR3 region has the DNA TGTGCCAGCTCACCTAGATTCGAGCAGTACTTC.